Sequencing of this T cell receptor (beta chain) was carried out in a study of cytomegalovirus exposure and HLA in healthy donors. For this clone: Its antigen is as yet unknown.

Amplification used 60 Vbeta primers and 13 Jbeta primers. As handled by the study authors: An analysis that came later counted tens of millions of unique TCR beta chains, approximately 9.9 million shared. Method: immunoSEQ multiplex PCR; TCRdb's copy keeps in-frame clones and lacks some. The DNA was the basis for D and trimming; V, J and clone size are from that table. Of around 130,000 clones detected, just under 75% appear once; the ten largest clones hold approximately 7%. This CDR3 is 17 amino acids long. CDR1 is MNHEY and CDR2 is SMNVEV in the germline V gene (reference sequence). As for the donors, each was a healthy bone marrow donor. Whole-study results and caveats: Analysis performed later found roughly 17,000 TCR beta sequences associated with HLA alleles at 0.05 false discovery rate. Confirmation was obtained in vitro that a few CMV-associated chains are specific for CMV antigens.

This chain uses TRBV27 with TRBJ2-5; 9 positions match TRBD1. Near its end, the DNA agrees better with TRBJ2-7, so the J call may be wrong. This clonotype originated in a middle-aged man in good health and CMV-seropositive. The sequencing sample was made of PBMCs. The CDR3 DNA reads TGTGCCAGCAGCTCAAACAGGGGGCGGACTAGCTCCTACGAGCAGTACTTC. The encoded protein is CASSSNRGRTSSYEQYF.